The sequence of this TCR beta chain was determined in a study of tumor-infiltrating lymphocytes in localized non-small cell lung cancer (dated by TCRdb to 2020 to 2023). Regarding the complete study: Several histologies were represented in the cohort, which also included both smokers and never-smokers as well as patients whose samples were collected after neoadjuvant chemotherapy. Each patient contributed resected tumor tissue and uninvolved lung tissue from the same patient, described as non-adjacent to the tumor. TCR sequencing was one of several integrated assays, alongside flow cytometry, multiplex immunofluorescence, RNA-seq, exome sequencing and proteomics, applied to the same patients. In total, the ICON cohort was made up of under 180 surgical patients who had localized non-small cell lung cancer and whose tumors were resected. For 50 to 55 patients, immunoSEQ T-cell fraction was compared between paired tumor and uninvolved lung. Broader findings and caveats from the paper: The TCR-derived T-cell fraction showed no difference between the flow cytometry-defined immunotypes IM1 (good prognosis) and IM2 (poor prognosis). Different pieces of the same tissue were used for different assays, so technical variation could not be separated from intratumor heterogeneity. TCRbeta sequencing supported higher T cell infiltration in tumors than in uninvolved lung tissue, consistent with immunofluorescence CD3 counts. Since assay coverage differed from patient to patient depending on how much tissue was available, TCR sequencing was done for only a subset of the cohort. Recurrence-free survival showed no association with tumor T-cell fraction from TCR sequencing (p = 0.61).

The V end loses 0 bases and the J end loses 4 bases, and a stretch of 7 bases separates them. Looking up the germline V gene yields CDR1 WSHSY and CDR2 SAAADI. The CDR3 holds 15 amino acids from the cysteine to the phenylalanine. The kept DNA is CDR3 alone, 45 bases in frame from the first base. Patient enrollment in ICON started in April 2016, and the final patient was enrolled in the second half of 2018. From a subcohort of 60 to 90 patients, fresh tumor and matched uninvolved tissue were collected for in-depth immune analyses, including TCR sequencing. DNA isolated from bulk tissue, without cell sorting, was used for TCR sequencing. Worth noting for this clone: Its antigen is not yet known. No much larger clone is present one base from it, and per-base qualities are unavailable.

The T-cell fraction in tumor and uninvolved lung tissue was obtained from TCR sequencing using the immunoSEQ assay. In the source study's methods: For survival analysis, patients were divided into high (upper tertile) and low (lower two tertiles) T-cell fraction groups, which were compared by log-rank test. A signed-rank test was used to test differences in T-cell fraction between paired tumor and uninvolved lung samples. In TCRdb, the immuneACCESS table is reduced to in-frame sequences with V and J assigned. These tables do not hold every clone; where another copy was compared, an unresolved V gene accounts for under half, and the others remain unexplained. V, J and clone size are those of that table, while D and trimming were read from the DNA. The sample table holds roughly 1,500 clones, of which 85% were seen once. Clones ranked in the top ten supply 5.5% to 8% of the sample.

The TCR sequence derives from a human donor with non-small cell lung cancer. Specimen: lung tumor tissue. The chain is assembled from TRBV10-2 and TRBJ1-6, with the identity of the D gene unclear. The CDR3 region: CASSESSGYNSPLHF. The sequence in DNA is TGCGCCAGCAGTGAGTCAAGTGGATATAATTCACCCCTCCACTTT.